This TCR beta chain was sequenced in a study of T-cell memory formation after mild COVID-19. Regarding the study as a whole: Specificity for SARS-CoV-2 was not confirmed among the second-wave clones peaking on day 37. Largely, contracting CD4+ clones fell within CM and EM, and contracting CD8+ clones within EMRA. Clones that contracted from day 15 to 85 had balanced CD4/CD8; later expanders were CD4+ biased.

TCRdb ran MiXCR on the 5' RACE reads and lists one entry per CDR3 protein. The sample includes 300,000 to 400,000 distinct CDR3 sequences, around a sixth of them seen just once. This clonotype was observed many times. The antigen is not known. This CDR3 is 15 amino acids long. Losses at the gene ends were 2 bases for V and 4 bases for J; bases not matched to a gene: 7. Germline V lookup: CDR1 SGHTA, CDR2 FQGNSA. V gene TRBV7-2 combines with J gene TRBJ2-7; 8 positions agree with TRBD2. The sample consisted of PBMCs or a T cell subset sorted from them (not recorded which). The TCR originated in a man between 18 and 35 years old who had mild COVID-19 (a few samples of this study predate the infection). Cell type and time point are not known. CDR3 sequence reads: CASSLRGGTKYEQYF. The CDR3 DNA is TGTGCCAGCAGCTTACGCGGGGGGACTAAGTACGAGCAGTACTTC.